This T cell receptor (beta chain) was sequenced during a study of cytomegalovirus exposure and HLA in healthy donors. PCR used 60 Vbeta primers and 13 Jbeta primers. Generated by immunoSEQ multiplex PCR, the TCRdb table keeps only in-frame clones and is missing some. The table records under 150,000 clones, more than 75% of them present only once. As for this clone: Its antigen is still unknown.

Notes on the study in general: CMV serostatus alone was available as immune exposure information.

The CDR3 has 15 amino acids. Trimming took 4 bases from V and 0 from J; bases not matched to a gene: 6. Germline CDR1 is SGHNT and CDR2 is YYREEE (reference sequence). Healthy bone marrow donors made up the donor group. Though probably carrying unrecorded immune exposures, donors were nominally healthy at sampling. Material: PBMCs. This receptor was identified in a woman aged 45-59 years in good health and CMV-seropositive. V gene TRBV5-4 combines with J gene TRBJ1-1, with 7 bases fitting TRBD1. CDR3 bases: TGTGCCAGCAGCATGGGGGGACAGATGAACACTGAAGCTTTCTTT. Amino acid sequence: CASSMGGQMNTEAFF.